This T cell receptor beta chain derives from a study of blood T cell repertoires in COVID-19. Study overall: There were acute and convalescent COVID-19 samples, and they came from the United States, Italy and Spain.

In this sample, this clone turned up once. Authors' methods: Amplified reference gene primers provided the basis for estimating nucleated cell counts. Assay: immunoSEQ multiplex PCR; the TCRdb copy retains only in-frame clones and omits some. D and trimming come from the DNA, and the V and J calls and clone size come from that table. The sample has tens of thousands of clones, 85% to 90% seen once; the top ten hold about 18%. The specimen sequenced was peripheral blood. This TCR came from a woman in her sixties or seventies with COVID-19, enrolled during active disease.

The CDR3 here is CASSLGQSQHF. In nucleotides, the CDR3 is TGTGCCAGTAGTCTCGGACAGTCACAGCATTTT. This chain connects TRBV19 to TRBJ1-5; TRBD1 is a possible D gene (6 bases). The CDR3 spans 11 residues. V was shortened by 5 bases and J by 13 bases, with 12 bases between the two germline ends. Per the germline V gene, CDR1 is LNHDA and CDR2 is SQIVND (reference sequence).